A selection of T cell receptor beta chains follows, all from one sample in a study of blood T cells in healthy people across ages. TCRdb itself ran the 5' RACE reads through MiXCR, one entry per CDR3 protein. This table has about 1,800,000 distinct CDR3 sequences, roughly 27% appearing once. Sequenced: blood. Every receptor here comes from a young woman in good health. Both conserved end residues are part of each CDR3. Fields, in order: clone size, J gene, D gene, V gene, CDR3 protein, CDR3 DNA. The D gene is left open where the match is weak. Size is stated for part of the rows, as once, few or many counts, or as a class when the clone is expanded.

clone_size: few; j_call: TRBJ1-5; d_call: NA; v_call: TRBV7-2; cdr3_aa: CASSQGPSDNQPQHF; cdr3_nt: TGTGCCAGCAGCCAGGGACCGAGCGACAATCAGCCCCAGCATTTT
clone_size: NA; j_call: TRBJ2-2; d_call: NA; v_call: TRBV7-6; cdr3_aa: CASSLEQGGTGELFF; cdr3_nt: TGTGCCAGCAGCTTAGAGCAGGGCGGGACCGGGGAGCTGTTTTTT
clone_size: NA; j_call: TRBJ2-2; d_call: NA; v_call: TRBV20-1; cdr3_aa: CSARMAGARTGELFF; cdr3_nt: TGCAGTGCTAGGATGGCGGGGGCCCGAACCGGGGAGCTGTTTTTT
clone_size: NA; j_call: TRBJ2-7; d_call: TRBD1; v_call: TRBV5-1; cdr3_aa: CASSSDRGPDQYF; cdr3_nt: TGCGCCAGCAGCAGCGACAGGGGTCCCGACCAGTACTTC
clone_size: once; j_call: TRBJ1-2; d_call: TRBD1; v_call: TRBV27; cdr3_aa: CAGSSRDRSYGYTF; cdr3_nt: TGTGCCGGCAGTTCCCGGGACAGGAGCTATGGCTACACCTTC
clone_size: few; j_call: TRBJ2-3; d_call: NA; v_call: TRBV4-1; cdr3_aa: CASSQDFDTQYF; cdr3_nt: TGCGCCAGCAGCCAAGATTTTGATACGCAGTATTTT
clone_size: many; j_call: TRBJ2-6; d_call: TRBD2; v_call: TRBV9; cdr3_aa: CASSVSPGGGTYSGANVLTF; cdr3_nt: TGTGCCAGCAGCGTATCGCCGGGGGGAGGGACCTACTCTGGGGCCAACGTCCTGACTTTC
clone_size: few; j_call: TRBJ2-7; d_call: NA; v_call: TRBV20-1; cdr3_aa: CSAREKGPGLHSKQYF; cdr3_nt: TGCAGTGCTAGAGAAAAGGGGCCGGGACTCCATTCTAAGCAGTACTTC
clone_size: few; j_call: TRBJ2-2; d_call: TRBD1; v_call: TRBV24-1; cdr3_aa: CATSDGTGYTGELFF; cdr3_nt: TGTGCCACCAGTGATGGGACAGGGTACACCGGGGAGCTGTTTTTT
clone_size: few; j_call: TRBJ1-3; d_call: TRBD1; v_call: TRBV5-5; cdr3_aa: CASSLTPGQSSGNTIYF; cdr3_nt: TGTGCCAGCAGCTTGACCCCGGGACAGAGCTCTGGAAACACCATATATTTT
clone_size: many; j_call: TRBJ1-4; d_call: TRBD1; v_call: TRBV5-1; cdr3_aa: CASSSGTGGEKLFF; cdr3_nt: TGTGCCAGCAGCTCCGGGACAGGGGGCGAAAAACTGTTTTTT
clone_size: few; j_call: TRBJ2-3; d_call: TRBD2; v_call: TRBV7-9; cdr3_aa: CASSPIAGVDDTQYF; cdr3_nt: TGTGCCAGCAGCCCCATAGCGGGAGTAGACGATACGCAGTATTTT
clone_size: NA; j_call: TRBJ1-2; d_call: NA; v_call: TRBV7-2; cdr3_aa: CASSTHPPIYGYTF; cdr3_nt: TGTGCCAGCAGCACTCATCCCCCGATCTATGGCTACACCTTC
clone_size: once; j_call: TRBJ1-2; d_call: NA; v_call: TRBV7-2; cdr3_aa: CASSPETVRCTF; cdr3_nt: TGTGCCAGCAGCCCTGAGACCGTGCGTTGCACCTTC
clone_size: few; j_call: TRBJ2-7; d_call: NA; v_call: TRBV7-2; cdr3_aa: CASSLWEENEQYF; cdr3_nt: TGTGCCAGCAGCCTTTGGGAAGAAAACGAGCAGTACTTC
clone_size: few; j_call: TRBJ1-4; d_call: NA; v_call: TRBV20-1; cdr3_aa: CSARRGGSRREEKPFF; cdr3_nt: TGCAGTGCCAGGAGGGGGGGAAGCCGAAGGGAAGAAAAACCGTTTTTT
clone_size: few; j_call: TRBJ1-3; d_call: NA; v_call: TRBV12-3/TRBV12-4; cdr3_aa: CASSRVNSGNTIYF; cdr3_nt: TGTGCCAGCAGTCGGGTCAACTCTGGAAACACCATATATTTT
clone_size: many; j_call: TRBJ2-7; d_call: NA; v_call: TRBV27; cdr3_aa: CASSSPRSGGREQYF; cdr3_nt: TGTGCCAGCAGTTCCCCCCGGTCAGGGGGGAGGGAGCAGTACTTC
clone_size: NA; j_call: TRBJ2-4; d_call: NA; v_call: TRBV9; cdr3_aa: CASSVNSWSPYEQYF; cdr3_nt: TGTGCCAGCAGCGTGAATAGCTGGTCCCCCTACGAACAGTACTTC
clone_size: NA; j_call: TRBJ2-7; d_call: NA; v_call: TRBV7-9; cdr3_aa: CASSLGTWSSSYEQYF; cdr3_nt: TGTGCCAGCAGCTTAGGGACCTGGAGTAGCTCCTACGAGCAGTACTTC
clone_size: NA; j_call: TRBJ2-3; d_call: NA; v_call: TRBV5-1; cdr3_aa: CASSLGVGAGPRGADTQYF; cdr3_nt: TGCGCCAGCAGCTTGGGGGTAGGAGCGGGCCCCAGAGGAGCAGATACGCAGTATTTT
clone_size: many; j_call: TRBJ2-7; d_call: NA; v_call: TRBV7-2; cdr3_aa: CASSRRGAGYEQYF; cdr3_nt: TGTGCCAGCAGCCGTCGGGGAGCGGGCTACGAGCAGTACTTC
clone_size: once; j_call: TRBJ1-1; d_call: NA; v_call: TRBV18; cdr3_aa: CASSPSDSLNTEAFF; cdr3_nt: TGTGCCAGCTCACCATCGGACAGCCTGAACACTGAAGCTTTCTTT
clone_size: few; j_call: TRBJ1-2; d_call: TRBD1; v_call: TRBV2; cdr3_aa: CATKLTGTAQGYTF; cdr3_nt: TGTGCCACCAAACTAACCGGGACAGCGCAAGGCTACACCTTC
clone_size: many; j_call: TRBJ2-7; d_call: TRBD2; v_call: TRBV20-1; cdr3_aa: CSATRTSGRLGYEQYF; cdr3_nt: TGCAGTGCTACCCGGACTAGCGGGAGATTGGGGTACGAGCAGTACTTC
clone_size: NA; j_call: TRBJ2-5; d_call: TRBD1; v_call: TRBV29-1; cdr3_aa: CSVRDRGYQETQYF; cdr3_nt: TGCAGCGTCCGGGACAGGGGGTACCAAGAGACCCAGTACTTC
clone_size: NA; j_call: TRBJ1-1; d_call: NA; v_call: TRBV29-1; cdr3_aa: CSGSGGGNTEAFF; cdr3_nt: TGCAGTGGGTCGGGGGGAGGTAACACTGAAGCTTTCTTT
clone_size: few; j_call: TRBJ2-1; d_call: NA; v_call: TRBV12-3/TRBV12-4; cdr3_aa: CASRFGFREQFF; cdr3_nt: TGTGCCAGCAGATTTGGGTTCCGGGAGCAGTTCTTC
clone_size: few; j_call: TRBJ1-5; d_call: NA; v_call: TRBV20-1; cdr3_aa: CSARADARSNQPQHF; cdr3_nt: TGCAGTGCTAGAGCGGACGCCAGGAGCAATCAGCCCCAGCATTTT
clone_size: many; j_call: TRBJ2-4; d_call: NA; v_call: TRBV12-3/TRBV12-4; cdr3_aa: CASSPETVAKNIQYF; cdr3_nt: TGTGCCAGCAGTCCCGAGACCGTAGCCAAAAACATTCAGTACTTC
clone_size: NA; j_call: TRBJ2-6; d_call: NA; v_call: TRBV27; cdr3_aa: CASSLSVSGLFSGANVLTF; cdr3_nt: TGTGCCAGCAGTTTATCAGTGTCAGGGTTGTTCTCTGGGGCCAACGTCCTGACTTTC
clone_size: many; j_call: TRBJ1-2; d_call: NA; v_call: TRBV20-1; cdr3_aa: CSGPQPSGYGYTF; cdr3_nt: TGCAGTGGCCCACAGCCGTCAGGCTATGGCTACACCTTC
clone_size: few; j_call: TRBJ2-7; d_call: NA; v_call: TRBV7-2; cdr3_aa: CASSLGGSSSEQYF; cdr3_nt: TGTGCCAGCAGCTTGGGGGGTTCGTCGAGCGAGCAGTACTTC
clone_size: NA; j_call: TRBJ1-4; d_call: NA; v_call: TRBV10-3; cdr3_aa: CAIRVAGDEKLFF; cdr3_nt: TGTGCCATCAGGGTTGCAGGGGATGAAAAACTGTTTTTT
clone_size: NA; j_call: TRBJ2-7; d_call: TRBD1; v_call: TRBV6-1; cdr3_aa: CASSDYRGEQYF; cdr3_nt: TGTGCCAGCAGTGACTACAGGGGCGAGCAGTACTTC
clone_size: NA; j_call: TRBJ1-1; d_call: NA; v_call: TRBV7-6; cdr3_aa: CASTHSGGGEAFF; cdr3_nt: TGTGCCAGCACGCATTCCGGGGGTGGAGAAGCTTTCTTT
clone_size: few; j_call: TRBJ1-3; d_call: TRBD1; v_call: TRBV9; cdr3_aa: CASSVKGANSGNTIYF; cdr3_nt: TGTGCCAGCAGCGTAAAGGGGGCCAACTCTGGAAACACCATATATTTT
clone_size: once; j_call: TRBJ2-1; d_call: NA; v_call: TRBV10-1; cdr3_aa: CAGSESMGGEQFF; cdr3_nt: TGCGCCGGCAGTGAGTCGATGGGCGGTGAGCAGTTCTTC
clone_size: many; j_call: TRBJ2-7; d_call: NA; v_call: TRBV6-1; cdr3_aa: CASSEWGKTVYEQYF; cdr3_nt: TGTGCCAGCAGTGAATGGGGGAAAACCGTCTACGAGCAGTACTTC
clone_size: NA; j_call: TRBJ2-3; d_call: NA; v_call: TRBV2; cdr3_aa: CAGSVFSTDAQYF; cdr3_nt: TGTGCCGGCAGTGTTTTTAGCACAGATGCGCAGTATTTT
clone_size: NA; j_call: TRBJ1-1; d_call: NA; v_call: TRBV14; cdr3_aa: CASSHRRQNTEAFF; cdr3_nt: TGTGCCAGCAGCCATCGGCGACAGAACACTGAAGCTTTCTTT
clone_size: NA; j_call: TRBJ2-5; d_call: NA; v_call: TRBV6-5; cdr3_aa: CASKVLGREETQYF; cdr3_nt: TGTGCCAGCAAGGTTTTGGGCAGGGAAGAGACCCAGTACTTC
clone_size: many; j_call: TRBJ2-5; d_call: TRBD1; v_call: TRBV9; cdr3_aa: CASSVDRGSYQETQYF; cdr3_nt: TGTGCCAGCAGCGTTGACAGGGGCTCGTACCAAGAGACCCAGTACTTC
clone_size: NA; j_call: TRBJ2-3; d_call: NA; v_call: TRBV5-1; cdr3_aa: CASRVVSPVTDTQYF; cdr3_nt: TGCGCCAGCAGGGTCGTGAGCCCGGTCACAGATACGCAGTATTTT
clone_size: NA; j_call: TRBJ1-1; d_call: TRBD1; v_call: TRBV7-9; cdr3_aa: CASSLEQGAPGTEAFF; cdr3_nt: TGTGCCAGCAGCTTGGAGCAGGGGGCCCCGGGCACTGAAGCTTTCTTT
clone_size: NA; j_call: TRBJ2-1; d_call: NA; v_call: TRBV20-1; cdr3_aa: CSALGTFDEQFF; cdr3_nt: TGCAGTGCTCTCGGGACATTCGATGAGCAGTTCTTC
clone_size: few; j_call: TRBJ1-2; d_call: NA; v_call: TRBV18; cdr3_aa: CASSPSKGGYGYTF; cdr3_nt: TGTGCCAGCTCACCATCGAAAGGGGGCTATGGCTACACCTTC
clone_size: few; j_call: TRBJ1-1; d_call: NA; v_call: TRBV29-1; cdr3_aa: CSVTIRKLGGEAFF; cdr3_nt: TGCAGCGTTACAATCAGAAAACTCGGGGGTGAAGCTTTCTTT
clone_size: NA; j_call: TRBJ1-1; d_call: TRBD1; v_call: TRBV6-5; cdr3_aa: CASSFLNQGVRTEAFF; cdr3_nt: TGTGCCAGCAGTTTTCTAAACCAGGGGGTCCGCACTGAAGCTTTCTTT
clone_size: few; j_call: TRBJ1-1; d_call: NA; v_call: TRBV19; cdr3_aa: CASSIRRVVNTEAFF; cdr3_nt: TGTGCCAGTAGTATAAGGAGGGTTGTGAACACTGAAGCTTTCTTT
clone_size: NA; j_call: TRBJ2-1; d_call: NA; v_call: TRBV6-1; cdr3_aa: CASSDRQGGGSEQFF; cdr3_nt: TGTGCCAGCAGTGACCGGCAGGGGGGGGGTAGCGAGCAGTTCTTC
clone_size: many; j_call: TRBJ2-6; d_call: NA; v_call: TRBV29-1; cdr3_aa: CSVEEYHTGANVLTF; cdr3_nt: TGCAGCGTTGAAGAGTACCACACCGGGGCCAACGTCCTGACTTTC
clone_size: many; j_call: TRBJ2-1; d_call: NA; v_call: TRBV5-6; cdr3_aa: CASRDFLYNEQFF; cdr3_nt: TGTGCCAGCAGGGATTTCCTCTACAATGAGCAGTTCTTC
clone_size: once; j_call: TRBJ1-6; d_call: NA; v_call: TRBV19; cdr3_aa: CDSGRRNSPLHF; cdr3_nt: TGTGACAGCGGCCGACGGAATTCACCCCTCCACTTT
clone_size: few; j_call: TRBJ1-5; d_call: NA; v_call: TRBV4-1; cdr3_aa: CASSQVDQPQHF; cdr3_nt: TGCGCCAGCAGCCAAGTTGATCAGCCCCAGCATTTT
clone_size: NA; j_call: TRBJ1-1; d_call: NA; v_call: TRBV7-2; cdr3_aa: CASSLGQYGEAFF; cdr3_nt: TGTGCCAGCAGCTTAGGCCAGTACGGGGAAGCTTTCTTT
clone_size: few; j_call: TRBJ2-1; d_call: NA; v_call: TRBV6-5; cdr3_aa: CASSDEGGGGEQFF; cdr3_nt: TGTGCCAGCAGCGACGAGGGGGGCGGCGGTGAGCAGTTCTTC
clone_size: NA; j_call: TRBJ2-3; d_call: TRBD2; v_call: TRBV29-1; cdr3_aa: CSVVASGSSPDTQYF; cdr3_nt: TGCAGCGTTGTTGCTAGCGGGAGTTCCCCAGATACGCAGTATTTT